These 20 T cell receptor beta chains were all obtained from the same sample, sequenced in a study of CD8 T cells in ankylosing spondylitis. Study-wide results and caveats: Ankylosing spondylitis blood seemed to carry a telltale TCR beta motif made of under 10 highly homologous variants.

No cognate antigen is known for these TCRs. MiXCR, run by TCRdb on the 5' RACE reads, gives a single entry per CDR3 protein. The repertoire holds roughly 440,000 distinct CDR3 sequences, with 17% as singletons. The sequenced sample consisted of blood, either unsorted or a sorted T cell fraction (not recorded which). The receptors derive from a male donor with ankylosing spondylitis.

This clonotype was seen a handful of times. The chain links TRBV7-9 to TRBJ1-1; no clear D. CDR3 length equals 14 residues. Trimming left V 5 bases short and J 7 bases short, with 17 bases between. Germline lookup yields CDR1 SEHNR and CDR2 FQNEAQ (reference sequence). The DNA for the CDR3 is TGTGCCAGCAGCCCCGGCCAGTCAGAGTTTGAAGCTTTCTTT. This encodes CASSPGQSEFEAFF.

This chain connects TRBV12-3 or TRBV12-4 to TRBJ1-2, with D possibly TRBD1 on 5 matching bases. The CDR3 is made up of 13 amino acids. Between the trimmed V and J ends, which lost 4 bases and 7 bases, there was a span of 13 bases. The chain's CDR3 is CASSSDPQGGYTF. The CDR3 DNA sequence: TGTGCCAGCAGTTCCGACCCGCAGGGTGGCTACACCTTC.

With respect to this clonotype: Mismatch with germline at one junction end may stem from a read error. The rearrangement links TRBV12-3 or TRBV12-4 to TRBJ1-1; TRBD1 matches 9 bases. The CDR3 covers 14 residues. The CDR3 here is CASSLSDRGGEALF. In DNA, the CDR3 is TGTGCCAGCAGTTTATCGGACAGGGGTGGTGAAGCACTCTTT.

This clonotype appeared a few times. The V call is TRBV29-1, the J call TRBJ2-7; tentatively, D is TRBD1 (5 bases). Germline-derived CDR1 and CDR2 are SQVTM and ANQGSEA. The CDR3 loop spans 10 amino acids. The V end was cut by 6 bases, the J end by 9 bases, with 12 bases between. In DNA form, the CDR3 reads TGCAGCGTCGGTGACAGTGTGCAGTACTTC. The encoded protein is CSVGDSVQYF.

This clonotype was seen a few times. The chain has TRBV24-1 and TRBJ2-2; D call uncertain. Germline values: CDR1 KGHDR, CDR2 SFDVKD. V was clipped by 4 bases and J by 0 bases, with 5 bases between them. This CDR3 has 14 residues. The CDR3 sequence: CATSEDANTGELFF. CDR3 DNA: TGTGCCACCAGTGAGGATGCGAACACCGGGGAGCTGTTTTTT.

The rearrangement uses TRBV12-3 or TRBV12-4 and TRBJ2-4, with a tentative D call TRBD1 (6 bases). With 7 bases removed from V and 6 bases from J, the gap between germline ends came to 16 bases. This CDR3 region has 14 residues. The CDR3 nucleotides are TGTGCCAGCACGGGCAGGAGGACAGTAAACATTCAGTACTTC. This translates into CASTGRRTVNIQYF.

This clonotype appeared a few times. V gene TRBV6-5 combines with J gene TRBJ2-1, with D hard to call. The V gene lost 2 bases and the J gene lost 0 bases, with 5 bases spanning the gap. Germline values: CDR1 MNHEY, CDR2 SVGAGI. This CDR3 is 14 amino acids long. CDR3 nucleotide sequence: TGTGCCAGCAGTTACAAGAGCTCCTACAATGAGCAGTTCTTC. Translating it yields CASSYKSSYNEQFF.

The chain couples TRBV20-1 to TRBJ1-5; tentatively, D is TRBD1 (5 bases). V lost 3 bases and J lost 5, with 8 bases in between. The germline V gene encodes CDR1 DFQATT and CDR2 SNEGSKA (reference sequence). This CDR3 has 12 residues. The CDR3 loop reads CSARMGDQPQHF. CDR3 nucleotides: TGCAGTGCTAGGATGGGGGATCAGCCCCAGCATTTT.

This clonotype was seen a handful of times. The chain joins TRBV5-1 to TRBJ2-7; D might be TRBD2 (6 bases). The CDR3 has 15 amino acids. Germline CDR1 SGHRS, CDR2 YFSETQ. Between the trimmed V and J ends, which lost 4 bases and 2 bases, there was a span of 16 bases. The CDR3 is CASSPLRRDPYEQYF. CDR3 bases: TGCGCCAGCAGCCCCTTGAGGCGGGACCCCTACGAGCAGTACTTC.

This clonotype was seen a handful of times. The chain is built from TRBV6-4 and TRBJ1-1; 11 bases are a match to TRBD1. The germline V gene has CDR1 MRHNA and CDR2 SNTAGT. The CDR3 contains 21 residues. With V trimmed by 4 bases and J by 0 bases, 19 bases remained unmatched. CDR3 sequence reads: CASSVSLDRGLIRSMNTEAFF. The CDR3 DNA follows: TGTGCCAGCAGTGTCTCCCTGGACAGGGGGCTAATAAGAAGCATGAACACTGAAGCTTTCTTT.

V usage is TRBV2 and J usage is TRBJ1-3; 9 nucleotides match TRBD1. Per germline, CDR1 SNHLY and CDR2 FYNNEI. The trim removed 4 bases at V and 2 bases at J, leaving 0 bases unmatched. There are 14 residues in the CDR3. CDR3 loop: CASSGTGAGNTIYF. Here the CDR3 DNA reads TGTGCCAGCAGTGGGACAGGGGCTGGAAACACCATATATTTT.

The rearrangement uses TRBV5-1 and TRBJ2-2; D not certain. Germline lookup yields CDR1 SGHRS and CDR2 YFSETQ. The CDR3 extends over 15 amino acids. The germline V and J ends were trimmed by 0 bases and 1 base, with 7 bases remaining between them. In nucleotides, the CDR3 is TGCGCCAGCAGCTTGGTATACCTGAACACCGGGGAGCTGTTTTTT. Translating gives CASSLVYLNTGELFF.

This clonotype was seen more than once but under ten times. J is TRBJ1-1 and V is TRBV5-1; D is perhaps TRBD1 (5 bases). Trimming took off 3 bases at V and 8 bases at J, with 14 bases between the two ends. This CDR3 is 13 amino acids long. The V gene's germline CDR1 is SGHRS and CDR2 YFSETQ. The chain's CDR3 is CASSWGDGAEAFF. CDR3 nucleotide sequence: TGCGCCAGCAGCTGGGGGGACGGCGCGGAAGCTTTCTTT.

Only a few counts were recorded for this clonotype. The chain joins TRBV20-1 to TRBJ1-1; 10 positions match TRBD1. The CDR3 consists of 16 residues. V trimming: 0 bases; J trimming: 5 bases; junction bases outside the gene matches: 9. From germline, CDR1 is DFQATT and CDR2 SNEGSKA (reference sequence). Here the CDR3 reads CSARDPRTGGVTEAFF. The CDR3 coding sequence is TGCAGTGCTAGAGATCCCCGGACAGGGGGGGTGACTGAAGCTTTCTTT.

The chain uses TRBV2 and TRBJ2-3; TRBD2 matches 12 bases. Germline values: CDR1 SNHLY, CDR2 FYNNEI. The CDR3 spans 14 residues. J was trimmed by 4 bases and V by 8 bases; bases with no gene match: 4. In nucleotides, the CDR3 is TGTGCCAGCGCCGGACTAGCGGGACCAGATACGCAGTATTTT. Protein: CASAGLAGPDTQYF.

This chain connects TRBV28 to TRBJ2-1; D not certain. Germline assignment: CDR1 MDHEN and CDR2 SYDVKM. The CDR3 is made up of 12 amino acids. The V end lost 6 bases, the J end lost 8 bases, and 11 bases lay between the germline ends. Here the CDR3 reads CASSRPLYEQFF. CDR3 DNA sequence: TGTGCCAGCAGCCGACCCCTCTATGAGCAGTTCTTC.

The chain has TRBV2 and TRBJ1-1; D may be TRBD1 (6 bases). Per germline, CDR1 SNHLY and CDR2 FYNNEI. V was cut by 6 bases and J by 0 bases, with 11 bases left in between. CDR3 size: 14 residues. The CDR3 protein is CASRQGDLNTEAFF. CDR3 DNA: TGTGCCAGCAGACAGGGAGACCTGAACACTGAAGCTTTCTTT.

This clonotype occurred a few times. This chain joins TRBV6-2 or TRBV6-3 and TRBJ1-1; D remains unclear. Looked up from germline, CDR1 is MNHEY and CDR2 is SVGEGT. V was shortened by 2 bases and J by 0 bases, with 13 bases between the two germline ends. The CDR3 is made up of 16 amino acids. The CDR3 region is CASSYRQQVMNTEAFF. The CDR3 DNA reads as TGTGCCAGCAGTTACCGTCAGCAGGTAATGAACACTGAAGCTTTCTTT.

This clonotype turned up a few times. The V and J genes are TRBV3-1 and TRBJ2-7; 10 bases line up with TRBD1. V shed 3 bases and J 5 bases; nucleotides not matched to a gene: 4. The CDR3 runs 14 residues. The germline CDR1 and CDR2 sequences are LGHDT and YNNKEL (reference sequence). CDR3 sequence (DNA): TGTGCCAGCAGCCACCGGGACAGGGGACACGAGCAGTACTTC. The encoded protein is CASSHRDRGHEQYF.

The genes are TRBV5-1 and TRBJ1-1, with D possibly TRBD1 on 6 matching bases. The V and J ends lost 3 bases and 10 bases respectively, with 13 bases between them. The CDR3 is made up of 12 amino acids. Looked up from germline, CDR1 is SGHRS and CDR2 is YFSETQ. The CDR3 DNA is TGCGCCAGCAGCTCCCCGGGGGCGGGAGCTTTCTTT. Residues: CASSSPGAGAFF. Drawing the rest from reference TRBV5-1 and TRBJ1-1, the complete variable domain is KAGVTQTPRYLIKTRGQQVTLSCSPISGHRSVSWYQQTPGQGLQFLFEYFSETQRNKGNFPGRFSGRQFSNSRSEMNVSTLELGDSALYLCASSSPGAGAFFGQGTRLTVV.